The 16 T cell receptor beta chains given below trace back to one sample, sequenced in a study of T-cell reconstitution after alpha-beta-depleted transplantation in children. Unique molecular identifiers tagged the TCRbeta library. TCRdb re-called the PCR reads through MiXCR, storing one row per CDR3 protein. The table includes 350,000 to 400,000 distinct CDR3 sequences, 20% detected once. The sequenced sample was PBMCs from the stem cell graft donor, obtained from the stem cell graft. Receptors originate from a human donor who donated a stem cell graft to a child with acute myeloid leukemia.

The table lists this clonotype with many counts. V usage is TRBV6-1 and J usage is TRBJ1-1; TRBD1 might be the D (5 bases). Per germline, CDR1 MNHNS and CDR2 SASEGT. Trimming removed 6 bases from V and 11 bases from J, with 28 bases in between. This CDR3 region has 16 residues. The CDR3 sequence is CASSEFEADLKRGAFF. The CDR3, as DNA: TGTGCCAGCAGCGAATTTGAGGCAGACCTTAAACGGGGGGCTTTCTTT.

The gene calls are TRBV6-2 or TRBV6-3 and TRBJ2-1; D may be TRBD2 (5 bases). The germline V gene encodes CDR1 MNHEY and CDR2 SVGEGT. With 2 bases removed from V and 6 bases from J, the gap between germline ends came to 23 bases. The CDR3 runs to 18 residues. For the CDR3, the DNA is TGTGCCAGCAGTTACATGAAGAAGGCGGGCCCCCACAGCAATGAGCAGTTCTTC. This gives the protein CASSYMKKAGPHSNEQFF.

This clonotype was counted between two and nine times. This chain uses TRBV10-3 with TRBJ2-1, with 9 positions matching TRBD1. Germline-derived CDR1 and CDR2 are ENHRY and SYGVKD. This CDR3 is 13 amino acids long. With V trimmed by 10 bases and J by 7 bases, 8 bases remained unmatched. This chain's CDR3 is CASRDRVLNEQFF. For the CDR3, the DNA is TGTGCCAGCCGGGACAGGGTCCTTAATGAGCAGTTCTTC.

The chain couples TRBV4-1 to TRBJ2-1; 9 bases align to TRBD2. Germline loops: CDR1 MGHRA, CDR2 YSYEKL. V shed 1 base, J shed 6 bases, and the junction held 13 bases outside the gene matches. The CDR3 totals 18 residues. The CDR3 sequence: CASSQAAGGPAPLNEQFF. The DNA of the CDR3 is TGCGCCAGCAGCCAAGCGGCGGGAGGGCCGGCGCCTCTCAATGAGCAGTTCTTC.

The chain links TRBV11-2 to TRBJ2-1; tentative D call: TRBD1 (5 bases). Germline V lookup: CDR1 SGHAT, CDR2 FQNNGV. The CDR3 has 14 amino acids. V was clipped by 5 bases and J by 5 bases, with 13 bases between them. CDR3 loop: CASSGTGHDNEQFF. The CDR3 bases are TGTGCCAGCAGCGGCACCGGACACGACAATGAGCAGTTCTTC.

This clonotype was seen more than once but under ten times. DNA for the CDR3: TGTGCCAGCAGTTTTACCAGGGCCCAGGATCCCAGCGATGAGCAGTTCTTC. Its translation: CASSFTRAQDPSDEQFF. V gene TRBV28 combines with J gene TRBJ2-1; possibly TRBD1 for D (5 bases). V dropped 3 bases and J dropped 8 bases, with 23 bases sitting between them. The CDR3 totals 17 residues. Germline CDR1 reads MDHEN; CDR2 reads SYDVKM. Full variable domain (missing parts from reference TRBV28 and TRBJ2-1): DVKVTQSSRYLVKRTGEKVFLECVQDMDHENMFWYRQDPGLGLRLIYFSYDVKMKEKGDIPEGYSVSREKKERFSLILESASTNQTSMYLCASSFTRAQDPSDEQFFGPGTRLTVL.

The V and J genes are TRBV20-1 and TRBJ2-7; D could derive from TRBD1 or TRBD2 (5 bases each). CDR3 length: 18 residues. V lost 5 bases to trimming and J lost 0 bases, with 26 bases between them. CDR1 is DFQATT and CDR2 is SNEGSKA in the germline V gene (reference sequence). CDR3 sequence reads: CSARLQVSGGPHSYEQYF. The CDR3 DNA reads as TGCAGTGCTCGCTTACAGGTATCAGGCGGGCCCCACTCCTACGAGCAGTACTTC.

This clonotype turned up a few times. This sequence joins TRBV29-1 and TRBJ2-6, with D possibly matching TRBD1 (6 bases). Germline CDR1 and CDR2: SQVTM and ANQGSEA. This CDR3 spans 15 amino acids. V was trimmed by 6 bases and J by 4 bases, leaving 16 bases between them. CDR3 bases: TGCAGCGTCGTAAACAGGGCCGAAGGGGCCAACGTCCTGACTTTC. Amino acid sequence: CSVVNRAEGANVLTF. Looking up the rest from reference TRBV29-1 and TRBJ2-6 gives the full variable domain: SAVISQKPSRDICQRGTSLTIQCQVDSQVTMMFWYRQQPGQSLTLIATANQGSEATYESGFVIDKFPISRPNLTFSTLTVSNMSPEDSSIYLCSVVNRAEGANVLTFGAGSRLTVL.

This clonotype was detected a few times. J is TRBJ2-1 and V is TRBV27, with D perhaps TRBD1 (5 bases). CDR3 length: 13 amino acids. The germline CDR1 and CDR2 sequences are MNHEY and SMNVEV (reference sequence). V was shortened by 5 bases and J by 5 bases, with 10 bases between the two germline ends. In DNA, the CDR3 is TGTGCCAGCAGTGGTCAGGGAAACAATGAGCAGTTCTTC. It codes for CASSGQGNNEQFF.

This chain links TRBV20-1 with TRBJ2-1, with 12 bases matching TRBD2. The CDR3 runs to 16 residues. V trimming: 3 bases; J trimming: 5 bases; junction bases outside the gene matches: 8. Germline lookup yields CDR1 DFQATT and CDR2 SNEGSKA (reference sequence). Written as DNA, the CDR3 is TGCAGTGCTAGGACTTTGACTAGCGGGAGTGACAATGAGCAGTTCTTC. Residues: CSARTLTSGSDNEQFF.

V is TRBV20-1 and J is TRBJ2-7; perhaps D is TRBD1 or TRBD2 (7 bases each). Trimming cost V 3 bases and J 0 bases, with 18 bases left between them. This CDR3 is 16 amino acids long. The germline gives CDR1 DFQATT, CDR2 SNEGSKA (reference sequence). The CDR3 loop reads CSASPSGGQISYEQYF. The CDR3 nucleotides read TGCAGTGCTAGCCCCTCGGGGGGACAGATCTCCTACGAGCAGTACTTC.

This clonotype was seen only a few times. The chain joins TRBV10-3 to TRBJ2-7; TRBD2 agrees at 14 bases. V was pared by 6 bases and J by 4 bases, with 11 bases of the junction left unmatched. The CDR3 has 17 residues. Looked up from germline, CDR1 is ENHRY and CDR2 is SYGVKD. The DNA for the CDR3 is TGTGCCATCAGCCCGACTAGCGGGAGGGCCTCTAGATACGAGCAGTACTTC. Translating it yields CAISPTSGRASRYEQYF.

The chain employs TRBV19 and TRBJ1-2; 8 bases match TRBD1. CDR3 length equals 13 residues. The V gene end was trimmed by 5 bases and the J gene end by 4 bases; junction bases not matched to a gene: 3. Germline lookup yields CDR1 LNHDA and CDR2 SQIVND (reference sequence). The CDR3 loop reads CASSQGAPYGYTF. The DNA of the CDR3 is TGTGCCAGTAGTCAGGGGGCTCCCTATGGCTACACCTTC.

This clonotype has only a few counts. The chain employs TRBV10-3 and TRBJ2-5; 7 positions agree with TRBD2. V dropped 3 bases and J dropped 1; count of bases not matched to a gene: 2. Germline V gives CDR1 ENHRY, CDR2 SYGVKD. This CDR3 contains 14 residues. This chain's CDR3 is CAISDGEGQETQYF. In DNA form, the CDR3 reads TGTGCCATCAGTGATGGGGAGGGCCAAGAGACCCAGTACTTC.

This clonotype showed up just a few times. The rearrangement uses TRBV7-2 and TRBJ2-7; no clear D gene. The CDR3 extends over 14 amino acids. Germline V CDR1 and CDR2: SGHTA, FQGNSA. V dropped 4 bases and J dropped 4 bases, with 14 bases sitting between them. The CDR3 region is CASSSQPLGYEQYF. CDR3 coding DNA: TGTGCCAGCAGCTCTCAGCCCCTAGGTTACGAGCAGTACTTC. Filled out from reference TRBV7-2 and TRBJ2-7, the complete variable domain reads GAGVSQSPSNKVTEKGKDVELRCDPISGHTALYWYRQSLGQGLEFLIYFQGNSAPDKSGLPSDRFSAERTGGSVSTLTIQRTQQEDSAVYLCASSSQPLGYEQYFGPGTRLTVT.

V gene TRBV5-1 combines with J gene TRBJ2-3; D not certain. Trimming left V 5 bases short and J 3 bases short, with 7 bases between. The germline CDR1 and CDR2 sequences are SGHRS and YFSETQ. CDR3 length: 12 amino acids. The CDR3 DNA reads TGCGCCAGCAGTAGGGCGACAGATACGCAGTATTTT. Encoded protein: CASSRATDTQYF.